The 17 T cell receptor beta chains below come from one sample, sequenced in a study of patients and donors after allogeneic stem cell transplantation. TCRdb itself ran the RT-PCR reads through MiXCR, one entry per CDR3 protein. Among roughly 140,000 distinct CDR3 sequences, 30% to 45% were seen once, and the ten largest hold around half. Sequenced input: blood, either unsorted or a sorted T cell fraction (not recorded which). The receptors originated from a human donor who was either an allogeneic HSCT recipient or a stem cell or donor lymphocyte infusion donor (not recorded which). It is not recorded whose cells these are; they may come from a transplant donor.

This clonotype has only a few counts. This chain uses TRBV20-1 with TRBJ1-1, with no clear D. This CDR3 is built from 16 residues. V was clipped by 2 bases and J by 1 base, with 17 bases between them. Germline V CDR1 and CDR2: DFQATT, SNEGSKA (reference sequence). This CDR3 is CSARSKAHWTNTEAFF. DNA for the CDR3: TGCAGTGCTAGATCGAAGGCCCATTGGACGAACACTGAAGCTTTCTTT.

This clonotype has more than one count but fewer than ten. The chain joins TRBV7-9 to TRBJ1-6; no definite D call. V shed 2 bases and J shed 0 bases, with 11 bases lying between them. Per germline, CDR1 SEHNR and CDR2 FQNEAQ (reference sequence). The CDR3 is made up of 17 amino acids. The CDR3 protein is CASSLWPKSSYNSPLHF. The CDR3, as DNA: TGTGCCAGCAGCTTATGGCCGAAGAGCTCCTATAATTCACCCCTCCACTTT.

The chain has TRBV12-3 or TRBV12-4 and TRBJ2-5, with a tentative D call TRBD2 (6 bases). This CDR3 region has 15 residues. The V end was cut by 1 base, the J end by 5 bases, with 14 bases between. The CDR3 is CASSLEGRGGETQYF. For the CDR3, the DNA is TGTGCCAGCAGTTTAGAAGGGCGGGGAGGTGAGACCCAGTACTTC.

The rearrangement joins TRBV2 to TRBJ1-1; D unresolved. The length of the CDR3 is 14 residues. The germline V gene has CDR1 SNHLY and CDR2 FYNNEI. The V and J ends lost 10 bases and 1 base respectively, with 16 bases between them. CDR3 DNA sequence: TGTGCCACCTTAACTTGGAACGGGAACACTGAAGCTTTCTTT. Translating gives CATLTWNGNTEAFF.

The V gene is TRBV20-1, the J gene TRBJ1-4; tentative D call: TRBD1 (5 bases). V lost 3 bases and J 0 bases, leaving 11 bases between the germline ends. CDR1 and CDR2 (germline): DFQATT, SNEGSKA (reference sequence). The CDR3 extends over 15 amino acids. CDR3 residues: CSARTPGTTNEKLFF. DNA of the CDR3: TGCAGTGCTAGGACTCCAGGGACAACTAATGAAAAACTGTTTTTT.

The chain links TRBV28 to TRBJ2-3, with D tentatively TRBD1 (6 bases). V was clipped by 6 bases and J by 0 bases, with 13 bases between them. CDR1 and CDR2 (germline): MDHEN, SYDVKM. This CDR3 region has 15 residues. The CDR3 nucleotides are TGTGCCAGCAGAGACGGGACATATAGCACAGATACGCAGTATTTT. Its translation: CASRDGTYSTDTQYF.

V and J are TRBV7-9 and TRBJ1-3; 10 bases fit TRBD1. This CDR3 is built from 18 residues. Germline CDR1 and CDR2: SEHNR and FQNEAQ (reference sequence). Trimming cost V 4 bases and J 4 bases; bases outside gene matches: 13. CDR3 in DNA: TGTGCCAGCAGCTCGGCCGAACGGACAGGGGGAGGAGGAAACACCATATATTTT. Its translation: CASSSAERTGGGGNTIYF.

The chain links TRBV7-2 to TRBJ2-2, with D possibly TRBD2 on 6 matching bases. Germline loops: CDR1 SGHTA, CDR2 FQGNSA. Trimming removed 6 bases at V and 0 bases at J, with 11 bases between. This CDR3 contains 15 residues. CDR3 amino acids: CASRAGTSNTGELFF. In nucleotides, the CDR3 is TGTGCCAGCAGGGCCGGGACTTCGAACACCGGGGAGCTGTTTTTT.

This clonotype was detected only a few times. The chain employs TRBV5-1 and TRBJ1-1; D is ambiguous. Germline lookup yields CDR1 SGHRS and CDR2 YFSETQ. This CDR3 has 14 amino acids. V was clipped by 4 bases and J by 0 bases, with 10 bases between them. Here the CDR3 reads CASSPQTLNTEAFF. The CDR3 bases are TGCGCCAGCAGCCCTCAGACGCTGAACACTGAAGCTTTCTTT.

V usage is TRBV10-3 and J usage is TRBJ1-5; D not resolved. Germline values: CDR1 ENHRY, CDR2 SYGVKD. The CDR3 extends over 13 amino acids. Trimming removed 11 bases from V and 0 bases from J, with 11 bases in between. The DNA for the CDR3 is TGTGCCTCCGGGTGGGCTAGCAATCAGCCCCAGCATTTT. Translating gives CASGWASNQPQHF.

The gene calls are TRBV6-5 and TRBJ2-2; D is undetermined. With 6 bases removed from V and 1 base from J, the gap between germline ends came to 9 bases. CDR3 length: 14 residues. The germline CDR1 and CDR2 sequences are MNHEY and SVGAGI. CDR3 DNA sequence: TGTGCCAGCAGCCTGCTGAAGAACACCGGGGAGCTGTTTTTT. The encoded protein is CASSLLKNTGELFF.

The J gene is TRBJ1-1, the V gene TRBV12-3 or TRBV12-4; no firm D call. The V gene lost 3 bases and the J gene lost 1 base, with 12 bases spanning the gap. CDR3 size: 15 residues. The CDR3 DNA reads as TGTGCCAGCAGTTTCTACCCAGGCAAGAACACTGAAGCTTTCTTT. Translation gives CASSFYPGKNTEAFF.

The rearrangement joins TRBV5-1 to TRBJ2-1, with 7 bases fitting TRBD1. V lost 4 bases and J lost 5; bases outside the gene matches: 12. Germline assignment: CDR1 SGHRS and CDR2 YFSETQ. The CDR3 consists of 16 residues. The chain's CDR3 is CASSAGMGQSHNEQFF. CDR3 DNA sequence: TGCGCCAGCAGCGCTGGTATGGGACAGTCTCACAATGAGCAGTTCTTC.

The chain joins TRBV5-1 to TRBJ1-5, with D tentatively TRBD1 (5 bases). Trimming removed 3 bases at V and 4 bases at J, with 14 bases between. Germline V gene lookup returns CDR1 SGHRS and CDR2 YFSETQ. This CDR3 contains 15 residues. The CDR3 protein is CASSSGTSSNQPQHF. CDR3 sequence (DNA): TGCGCCAGCAGCTCAGGGACCAGTTCGAATCAGCCCCAGCATTTT.

A word on this clonotype: A read error may account for a junction end that differs from germline. The V and J genes are TRBV7-9 and TRBJ1-4; D unresolved. CDR1 is SEHNR and CDR2 is FQNEAQ in the germline V gene (reference sequence). The CDR3 sequence is 15 residues long. The CDR3 spells CASSLRAEDNEKLLF. In DNA, the CDR3 is TGTGCCAGCAGCTTAAGGGCCGAAGATAATGAAAAACTGCTTTTT.

The genes are TRBV7-3 and TRBJ2-3; D perhaps matches TRBD1 (5 bases). Trimming took off 1 base at V and 0 bases at J, with 11 bases between the two ends. Looked up from germline, CDR1 is SGHTA and CDR2 is FQGTGA. This CDR3 region has 16 residues. CDR3 nucleotides: TGTGCCAGCAGCTTAAAGGGGCAACCGAGCACAGATACGCAGTATTTT. Amino acid sequence: CASSLKGQPSTDTQYF.

The V gene is TRBV6-1, the J gene TRBJ1-2; tentative D call: TRBD1 (6 bases). CDR3 size: 16 residues. Germline CDR1 MNHNS, CDR2 SASEGT. Trimming pared 6 bases from V and 1 base from J, leaving 18 bases between. CDR3 residues: CASRPNQGSVNYGYTF. CDR3 nucleotide sequence: TGTGCCAGCAGACCCAATCAGGGGTCCGTTAACTATGGCTACACCTTC.